The 31 T cell receptor beta chains given below trace back to one sample, sequenced in a study of regulatory T cells in long-lasting Graves disease. The time point: newly diagnosed GD, antithyroid drugs for less than 3 months. PBMC RNA was the source of the TCR library. iRepertoire HTBI primers and Arm-PCR of CDR3 regions built TCR beta libraries. Each CDR3 protein gets one entry after TCRdb re-called the multiplex PCR reads with MiXCR. This sample has about 200,000 distinct CDR3 sequences, with roughly 18% found just once. These sequences were also reported in another study, on T cells in Graves' hyperthyroidism and ophthalmopathy.

Sequenced here: peripheral blood mononuclear cells (PBMCs), sampled at new diagnosis, from a patient treated with antithyroid drugs. All receptors derive from a woman under 40 with Graves disease.

The chain joins TRBV27 to TRBJ1-2; TRBD1 might be the D (6 bases). This CDR3 spans 13 amino acids. CDR1 is MNHEY and CDR2 is SMNVEV in the germline V gene (reference sequence). Trimming pared 4 bases from V and 8 bases from J, leaving 14 bases between. The CDR3 region has the DNA TGTGCCAGCAGTTCGGGGGGCCCCGGGGGCTACACCTTC. Its protein product is CASSSGGPGGYTF.

The sample holds many counts of this clonotype. As DNA, the CDR3 is TGTGCCAGCAGTATAGGGGCGCAGCTAATGAACACTGAAGCTTTCTTT. It yields the protein CASSIGAQLMNTEAFF. The V and J genes are TRBV6-1 and TRBJ1-1; D may be TRBD1 (5 bases). The CDR3 runs to 16 residues. The germline V and J ends were trimmed by 5 bases and 0 bases, with 16 bases remaining between them. Germline V gene lookup returns CDR1 MNHNS and CDR2 SASEGT.

This clonotype was detected many times. The chain is built from TRBV28 and TRBJ1-5; TRBD1 aligns across 8 bases. The CDR3 extends over 16 amino acids. Germline V gene data show CDR1 as MDHEN and CDR2 as SYDVKM. V was clipped by 7 bases and J by 5 bases; unmatched bases: 13. The CDR3 region is CASNTRWTGPDQPQHF. The CDR3 DNA follows: TGTGCCAGCAACACCCGGTGGACAGGGCCCGATCAGCCCCAGCATTTT. The variable domain in full, completed from reference TRBV28 and TRBJ1-5, reads DVKVTQSSRYLVKRTGEKVFLECVQDMDHENMFWYRQDPGLGLRLIYFSYDVKMKEKGDIPEGYSVSREKKERFSLILESASTNQTSMYLCASNTRWTGPDQPQHFGDGTRLSIL.

This clonotype has more than one count but fewer than ten. CDR3: CASMPLGGTSTDTQYF. In nucleotides, the CDR3 is TGTGCCAGCATGCCCCTCGGGGGGACTAGCACAGATACGCAGTATTTT. The V and J genes are TRBV6-2 or TRBV6-3 and TRBJ2-3, with 7 bases aligning to TRBD2. This CDR3 region has 16 residues. V shed 7 bases, J shed 0 bases, and the junction held 10 bases outside the gene matches. Germline CDR1 MNHEY, CDR2 SVGEGT.

This chain joins TRBV18 and TRBJ2-3; 8 nucleotides align to TRBD2. Germline V CDR1 and CDR2: KGHSH, LQKENI. The CDR3 is made up of 16 amino acids. V lost 3 bases and J lost 2; bases outside the gene matches: 7. The CDR3 loop is CASSPVSGGPTDTQYF. The CDR3 DNA is TGTGCCAGCTCACCTGTCAGCGGGGGCCCCACAGATACGCAGTATTTT.

This clonotype was detected ten times or more. The V and J genes are TRBV6-1 and TRBJ1-2, with TRBD1 matching over 10 bases. Germline CDR1 is MNHNS and CDR2 is SASEGT. This CDR3 is 15 amino acids long. J lost 4 bases, V lost 10 bases, and 12 bases had no gene match. The CDR3, as DNA: TGTGCCACCCCGGGAGACAGGGGGCAATTCTATGGCTACACCTTC. Encoded protein: CATPGDRGQFYGYTF.

This clonotype was counted ten times or more. The chain has TRBV28 and TRBJ2-4, with D possibly matching TRBD2 (5 bases). This CDR3 region has 15 residues. In germline, CDR1 is MDHEN, CDR2 SYDVKM. The ends were cut back, 5 bases at V and 1 base at J, with 12 bases in the middle. CDR3 DNA: TGTGCCAGCAGTGGAGAGGGCTTGGCCAAAAACATTCAGTACTTC. Translating gives CASSGEGLAKNIQYF.

This clonotype was counted many times. As the CDR3 is not closed by the conserved phenylalanine or tryptophan, this likely results from a read error. The V call is TRBV3-1, the J call TRBJ2-6; either TRBD1 or TRBD2 may fit D (5 bases each). Deletions cut 3 bases from V and 2 bases from J, with 8 bases between. The germline V gene encodes CDR1 LGHDT and CDR2 YNNKEL (reference sequence). CDR3 length: 15 residues. This CDR3 reads CASSQGVTGANVLTL. The CDR3 coding sequence is TGTGCCAGCAGCCAGGGGGTAACTGGGGCCAACGTCCTGACTCTC.

This clonotype was seen at least ten times. This rearrangement joins TRBV5-1 to TRBJ2-3, with TRBD1 matching 7 bases. Germline loops: CDR1 SGHRS, CDR2 YFSETQ. The V segment lost 4 bases and the J segment 0 bases; nucleotides outside the gene matches: 2. The CDR3 is made up of 14 amino acids. Here the CDR3 DNA reads TGCGCCAGCAGCCCGGGACAGAGCACAGATACGCAGTATTTT. Its translation is CASSPGQSTDTQYF. Drawing the rest from reference TRBV5-1 and TRBJ2-3, the complete variable domain is KAGVTQTPRYLIKTRGQQVTLSCSPISGHRSVSWYQQTPGQGLQFLFEYFSETQRNKGNFPGRFSGRQFSNSRSEMNVSTLELGDSALYLCASSPGQSTDTQYFGPGTRLTVL.

This clonotype was counted ten times or more. This chain joins TRBV2 and TRBJ2-2; the D is unclear. Trimming took 3 bases from V and 4 from J, leaving 12 bases between them. The germline V gene has CDR1 SNHLY and CDR2 FYNNEI. The CDR3 totals 15 residues. The chain's CDR3 is CASSELTSSTGELFF. In DNA form, the CDR3 reads TGTGCCAGCAGTGAGCTCACAAGTTCCACCGGGGAGCTGTTTTTT.

This clonotype was recorded a few times. The rearrangement links TRBV10-3 to TRBJ2-3; 10 bases agree with TRBD1. The CDR3 contains 15 residues. Losses at the gene ends were 6 bases for V and 3 bases for J; bases not matched to a gene: 6. Germline assignment: CDR1 ENHRY and CDR2 SYGVKD. This chain's CDR3 is CAISLTGGITDTQYF. The DNA of the CDR3 is TGTGCCATCAGCCTGACAGGGGGCATAACAGATACGCAGTATTTT.

In its sample, this clonotype was seen many times. The chain uses TRBV30 and TRBJ1-1, with unresolved D. V dropped 7 bases and J dropped 3 bases, with 15 bases sitting between them. The CDR3 sequence is 13 residues long. Germline-derived CDR1 and CDR2 are GTSNPN and SVGIG (reference sequence). The CDR3 DNA sequence: TGTGCCTTCCTGAGGGTGGCGGACACTGAAGCTTTCTTT. Amino acids: CAFLRVADTEAFF.

This clonotype was picked up a small number of times. The genes are TRBV4-1 and TRBJ1-6; TRBD1 agrees at 9 bases. The CDR3 has 15 residues. CDR1 is MGHRA and CDR2 is YSYEKL in the germline V gene. After removal of 4 bases from V and 10 bases from J, the junction contained 8 bases not matched to a gene. CDR3 residues: CASSPGTGKYSPLHF. The CDR3 nucleotides are TGCGCCAGCAGCCCTGGGACAGGGAAATACTCACCCCTCCACTTT.

This clonotype was seen at least ten times. The chain combines TRBV2 with TRBJ1-3; D not resolved. The CDR3 is 16 amino acids. Germline V gene lookup returns CDR1 SNHLY and CDR2 FYNNEI. V was cut by 3 bases and J by 0 bases, with 12 bases left in between. The DNA of the CDR3 is TGTGCCAGCAGTGAGGTCGTTCCGATCTCTGGAAACACCATATATTTT. Protein sequence: CASSEVVPISGNTIYF.

The chain recombines TRBV2 with TRBJ2-1; D is unresolved. V was pared by 3 bases and J by 0 bases, with 12 bases between. CDR1 is SNHLY and CDR2 is FYNNEI in the germline V gene. The CDR3 consists of 16 residues. The CDR3 nucleotides are TGTGCCAGCAGTGATGATCGTGCTAGCTCCTACAATGAGCAGTTCTTC. Encoded protein: CASSDDRASSYNEQFF. Looking up the rest from reference TRBV2 and TRBJ2-1 gives the full variable domain: EPEVTQTPSHQVTQMGQEVILRCVPISNHLYFYWYRQILGQKVEFLVSFYNNEISEKSEIFDDQFSVERPDGSNFTLKIRSTKLEDSAMYFCASSDDRASSYNEQFFGPGTRLTVL.

The gene calls are TRBV9 and TRBJ2-1, with 9 bases lining up with TRBD2. The trim removed 5 bases at V and 9 bases at J, leaving 12 bases unmatched. The CDR3 length is 15 residues. Per the germline V gene, CDR1 is SGDLS and CDR2 is YYNGEE. The CDR3 DNA reads as TGTGCCAGCAGTCAAGAGGAGCGGGGGGTGGGTGAGCAGTTCTTC. This codes for CASSQEERGVGEQFF.

This clonotype occurred a few times. This rearrangement joins TRBV5-4 to TRBJ2-1, with a possible D match to TRBD2 (6 bases). The CDR3 consists of 15 residues. Germline V CDR1 and CDR2: SGHNT, YYREEE (reference sequence). Trimming took 2 bases from V and 8 from J, leaving 17 bases between them. CDR3 region: CASSFGGIKWDEQFF. The CDR3 DNA reads as TGTGCCAGCAGCTTTGGGGGGATCAAGTGGGATGAGCAGTTCTTC.

This clonotype has at least ten counts. The chain joins TRBV11-2 to TRBJ2-3, with D possibly being TRBD1 or TRBD2 (5 bases each). The CDR3 loop spans 17 amino acids. V was cut by 5 bases and J by 0 bases, with 18 bases left in between. CDR1 SGHAT and CDR2 FQNNGV come from the germline V gene. As DNA, the CDR3 is TGTGCCAGCAGCCCACAATGGGACGGCACTAGCACAGATACGCAGTATTTT. Translating gives CASSPQWDGTSTDTQYF.

This clonotype was detected many times. V is TRBV30 and J is TRBJ2-3; D gene ambiguous. The J call is doubtful: the DNA matches TRBJ1-1 better. The CDR3 has 12 amino acids. CDR1 is GTSNPN, CDR2 SVGIG, per germline (reference sequence). This chain's CDR3 is CAWSVGDTEAFF. CDR3 bases: TGTGCCTGGAGTGTTGGGGACACTGAAGCTTTCTTT.

This clonotype occurred many times. J is TRBJ1-6 and V is TRBV7-8, with a tentative D call TRBD1 (5 bases). CDR1 SGHVS and CDR2 FQNEAQ come from the germline V gene. This CDR3 region has 16 residues. Trimming took 4 bases from V and 9 from J, leaving 19 bases between them. This CDR3 is CASSSRPWGERSPLHF. The DNA for the CDR3 is TGTGCCAGCAGCTCCCGCCCCTGGGGGGAACGTTCACCCCTCCACTTT.

The rearrangement uses TRBV11-2 and TRBJ2-4, with 8 bases matching TRBD2. The J call may be mistaken, given a closer DNA end match to TRBJ2-5. CDR1 SGHAT and CDR2 FQNNGV come from the germline V gene. The CDR3 runs 17 residues. The CDR3 DNA follows: TGTGCCAGCAGCTTCTCGAGCGGGAGCAGTCCGGTTGAGACCCAGTACTTC. Amino acid sequence: CASSFSSGSSPVETQYF.

The chain carries TRBV7-2 and TRBJ2-1; 7 bases match TRBD1. The J call is uncertain, as TRBJ2-5 better fits the DNA end. The CDR3 is 16 residues long. Looked up from germline, CDR1 is SGHTA and CDR2 is FQGNSA. CDR3 sequence reads: CASSLLGTAIQETQYF. For the CDR3, the DNA is TGTGCCAGCAGCTTACTCGGGACAGCTATACAAGAGACCCAGTACTTC.

This clonotype came up a few times. This chain uses TRBV27 with TRBJ1-2; 10 bases match TRBD1. CDR3 length equals 13 residues. The V and J ends lost 8 bases and 3 bases, in that order; junction bases with no gene match: 3. The V gene's germline CDR1 is MNHEY and CDR2 SMNVEV (reference sequence). The CDR3 loop is CASAGQGHYGYTF. The CDR3 DNA follows: TGTGCCAGCGCGGGACAGGGGCACTATGGCTACACCTTC.

This clonotype was counted once. The chain joins TRBV2 to TRBJ2-5; D might be TRBD1 (6 bases). The germline V and J ends were trimmed by 8 bases and 4 bases, with 14 bases remaining between them. Germline CDR1 SNHLY, CDR2 FYNNEI. The CDR3 runs to 13 residues. CDR3 nucleotides: TGTGCCAGCCAAGGACCAGGGGTAGAGACCCAGTACTTC. Amino acids: CASQGPGVETQYF.

V usage is TRBV18 and J usage is TRBJ1-4, with a tentative D call TRBD1 (6 bases). The CDR3 covers 16 residues. The ends were cut back, 1 base at V and 0 bases at J, with 9 bases in the middle. The V gene's germline CDR1 is KGHSH and CDR2 LQKENI. CDR3: CASSPQQGSTNEKLFF. Here the CDR3 DNA reads TGTGCCAGCTCACCACAACAGGGTTCAACTAATGAAAAACTGTTTTTT.

This clonotype was detected ten times or more. At one end the junction does not follow the germline gene, possibly because of a read error. This chain connects TRBV7-7 to TRBJ2-1; 14 nucleotides line up with TRBD2. The CDR3 is 16 residues long. CDR1 is SSHAT and CDR2 is FNYEAQ in the germline V gene (reference sequence). For the CDR3, the DNA is TGTGCTAGCAGCGCAAGACTAGCGGGAGGGCAGGGTGAGCAGTTCTTC. Amino acid sequence: CASSARLAGGQGEQFF.

This clonotype was seen at least ten times. V usage is TRBV7-9 and J usage is TRBJ1-4, with a tentative D call TRBD1 (6 bases). Germline V gene lookup returns CDR1 SEHNR and CDR2 FQNEAQ (reference sequence). The CDR3 loop spans 12 amino acids. Between the trimmed V and J ends, which lost 5 bases and 8 bases, there was a span of 9 bases. The CDR3 is CASSRQEEKLFF. CDR3 DNA sequence: TGTGCCAGCAGCCGACAGGAAGAAAAACTGTTTTTT. The whole variable domain, remainder taken from reference TRBV7-9 and TRBJ1-4, is DTGVSQNPRHKITKRGQNVTFRCDPISEHNRLYWYRQTLGQGPEFLTYFQNEAQLEKSRLLSDRFSAERPKGSFSTLEIQRTEQGDSAMYLCASSRQEEKLFFGSGTQLSVL.

This clonotype was observed many times. J is TRBJ1-5 and V is TRBV10-3; maybe TRBD1 (6 bases). Germline V gives CDR1 ENHRY, CDR2 SYGVKD. This CDR3 has 14 residues. V lost 6 bases, J lost 4 bases, and 13 bases lay in between. CDR3 sequence: CAISDTGSNQPQHF. The CDR3 DNA reads TGTGCCATCAGCGATACAGGGAGTAATCAGCCCCAGCATTTT.

About this clonotype: A far larger clone lies a single base away; this is likely a read error. DNA for the CDR3: TGTGCCAGCAGCTTAGGGCGGCGGGGTAAAGATACGCTGTATTTT. This sequence encodes CASSLGRRGKDTLYF. This sequence joins TRBV11-2 and TRBJ2-7; possible D gene TRBD2, 6 bases. This CDR3 comprises 15 residues. The germline V gene has CDR1 SGHAT and CDR2 FQNNGV. The full variable domain, in which reference TRBV11-2 and TRBJ2-7 provide the parts outside the CDR3, is EAGVAQSPRYKIIEKRQSVAFWCNPISGHATLYWYQQILGQGPKLLIQFQNNGVVDDSQLPKDRFSAERLKGVDSTLKIQPAKLEDSAVYLCASSLGRRGKDTLYFGPGTRLTVT.

The table lists this clonotype with many counts. V and J are TRBV5-1 and TRBJ2-1, with 12 bases fitting TRBD2. The CDR3 is 16 residues long. Germline V lookup: CDR1 SGHRS, CDR2 YFSETQ. V dropped 0 bases and J dropped 4; count of bases not matched to a gene: 2. The CDR3 sequence is CASSLEGTSGYNEQFF. CDR3 bases: TGCGCCAGCAGCTTGGAAGGGACTAGCGGGTACAATGAGCAGTTCTTC. Filled out from reference TRBV5-1 and TRBJ2-1, the complete variable domain reads KAGVTQTPRYLIKTRGQQVTLSCSPISGHRSVSWYQQTPGQGLQFLFEYFSETQRNKGNFPGRFSGRQFSNSRSEMNVSTLELGDSALYLCASSLEGTSGYNEQFFGPGTRLTVL.

This clonotype was observed many times. The genes are TRBV2 and TRBJ2-7, with D perhaps TRBD2 (6 bases). V dropped 6 bases and J dropped 7 bases, with 19 bases sitting between them. This CDR3 is built from 14 residues. Looked up from germline, CDR1 is SNHLY and CDR2 is FYNNEI. In DNA form, the CDR3 reads TGTGCCAGCAGCGGGGGACTTCTTTTTAAAGAGCAGTACTTC. Residues: CASSGGLLFKEQYF.